What follows describes a single T cell receptor (beta chain). These data originate in a study of cytomegalovirus exposure and HLA in healthy donors. This PCR relied on a set of 60 Vbeta primers and 13 Jbeta primers. Libraries were prepared by immunoSEQ multiplex PCR; TCRdb keeps only in-frame clonotypes and omits some of them. Of about 190,000 clones listed, 81% are singletons. Per the germline V gene, CDR1 is SGHVS and CDR2 is FNYEAQ. J was trimmed by 7 bases and V by 5 bases; bases with no gene match: 9. The CDR3 is 15 amino acids. Sequencing input: PBMCs. The rearrangement uses TRBV7-6 and TRBJ1-4; 8 bases fit TRBD1. The clonotype comes from a man between 18 and 29 years old in good health and CMV-seronegative. The CDR3 protein is CASSLTRQGAEKLFF. The CDR3 DNA follows: TGTGCCAGCAGCCTTACTCGGCAGGGGGCTGAAAAACTGTTTTTT.